This T cell receptor (beta chain) was identified during a study of regulatory T cells in long-lasting Graves disease. Study-level background: Patients met the persistent Graves' disease definition after over 5 years of antithyroid drugs with positive TSH receptor antibodies.

In building TCR beta libraries, iRepertoire HTBI primers were used together with Arm-PCR of CDR3 regions. TCRdb redid the calling of the multiplex PCR reads with MiXCR, one entry per CDR3 protein. The sample lists around 500,000 distinct CDR3 sequences; 20% to 25% were seen once. Germline V gives CDR1 SGHRS, CDR2 YFSETQ. The CDR3 is 14 residues long. The V gene lost 4 bases and the J gene lost 2 bases, with 13 bases spanning the gap. This clonotype was observed at least ten times. Specified time point: persistent/refractory GD, antithyroid drugs over 5 years with positive TRAb. Extracted PBMC RNA gave rise to the TCR library. Investigators report Graves' disease was diagnosed under American Thyroid Association guidelines. Patients of an endocrinology department in Xi'an, China, were included. The peripheral blood volume drawn was approximately 9.5 milliliters, and it was collected into EDTA tubes.

Here the sequenced sample was peripheral blood mononuclear cells (PBMCs), taken when the disease was refractory, from a patient treated with antithyroid drugs. The rearrangement links TRBV5-1 to TRBJ2-7; D remains unclear. The receptor was derived from a female donor with Graves disease. DNA of the CDR3: TGCGCCAGCAGCCCTGGTGACGGAACCTACGAGCAGTACTTC. Its translation is CASSPGDGTYEQYF.